Listed below are T cell receptor beta chains from one sample, sequenced in a study of CD8+CD57+ T cells in acquired aplastic anemia. One entry per CDR3 protein, called by TCRdb with MiXCR from the reads. The sample has 200,000 to 250,000 distinct CDR3 sequences; over 55% are singletons. The sequenced material came from sorted CD4+, CD8+, or CD8+CD57+ T cells (not recorded which) from PBMCs. These receptor sequences come from a human donor in good health. CDR3s include the opening cysteine and the closing phenylalanine or tryptophan. Fields, in order: J gene, clone size, V gene, D gene, CDR3 DNA, CDR3 protein. A D gene is named only where the DNA matches it firmly. Not all rows give a size; the values are once, few, many and, for expanded clones, a class.

TRBJ1-4 - TRBV27 - TGTGCCAGCAGTAGGTTTAATGAAAAACTGTTTTTT CASSRFNEKLFF
TRBJ2-1 - TRBV7-2 - TGTGCCTGGAGTGACCTATCCAGGCCGAAGGCCTACAATGAGCAGTTCTTC CAWSDLSRPKAYNEQFF
TRBJ1-2 few TRBV6-5 TRBD1 TGTGCCATCAGCGGACAGGTGAACTATGGCTACACCTTC CAISGQVNYGYTF
TRBJ2-3 - TRBV29-1 TRBD2 TGCAGCGCCGAAGGGCTAGCGGTCACAGATACGCAGTATTTT CSAEGLAVTDTQYF
TRBJ2-7 - TRBV7-2 TRBD1 TGTGCCAGCAGTCCCGGGACAGTATCCTACGAGCAGTACTTC CASSPGTVSYEQYF
TRBJ2-3 many TRBV7-3 - TGTGCCAGCAGCTTAACAGGTTTTGGGGATACGCAGTATTTT CASSLTGFGDTQYF
TRBJ2-1 few TRBV5-4 - TGTGCCAGCCGGCCAAAACAGGGAAATGAGCAGTTCTTC CASRPKQGNEQFF
TRBJ2-2 many TRBV5-6 - TGTGCCAGCAGTATAACCGGGGAGCTGTTTTTT CASSITGELFF
TRBJ2-7 - TRBV10-2 TRBD1 TGCGCCAGCAGTGGGACAGGGGGCTACGAGCAGTACTTC CASSGTGGYEQYF
TRBJ2-1 many TRBV5-1 - TGCGCCAGCAGCTTGGAGGGGTATGAGCAGTTCTTC CASSLEGYEQFF
TRBJ2-1 - TRBV10-3 TRBD1 TGTGCCATCACGGGACAGGGGAACTACAATGAGCAGTTCTTC CAITGQGNYNEQFF
TRBJ1-6 - TRBV20-1 - TGCAGTGCTAGGGCAGGAGATTCACCCCTCCACTTT CSARAGDSPLHF
TRBJ2-1 once TRBV15 TRBD2 TGTGCCACCAGCAGAGATTTTAGCGGGATTGGCGATGAGCAGTTCTTC CATSRDFSGIGDEQFF
TRBJ2-7 many TRBV6-2/TRBV6-3 - TGTGCCAGCAGTTATTTCGAGGGGAGCTCCTACGAGCAGTACTTC CASSYFEGSSYEQYF
TRBJ2-1 few TRBV20-1 - TGCAGTGCACGGGGAACAGAGCAGTTCTTC CSARGTEQFF
TRBJ2-7 - TRBV29-1 - TGCAGCGTTGACGTAGAAGACACCTACGAGCAGTACTTC CSVDVEDTYEQYF
TRBJ2-2 - TRBV7-2 TRBD1 TGTGCCAGCAGCTTATCAGGACAGGGGTCCGGGGAGCTGTTTTTT CASSLSGQGSGELFF
TRBJ2-7 - TRBV9 TRBD1 TGTGCCAGCACCCTAGGACAGGATCTCACCTACGAGCAGTACTTC CASTLGQDLTYEQYF
TRBJ2-7 - TRBV5-1 TRBD1 TGCGCCAGCAGCCCGGCAGGGGGCAACGAGCAGTACTTC CASSPAGGNEQYF
TRBJ2-1 - TRBV7-9 - TGTGCCAGCAGCTTATTGGGAGCAATCAATGAGCAGTTCTTC CASSLLGAINEQFF
TRBJ2-1 many TRBV19 - TGTGCCAGTAGTCTGAGGGGGGGGGTTAATGAGCAGTTCTTC CASSLRGGVNEQFF
TRBJ2-1 - TRBV29-1 - TGCAGCGTAGACCAGTTGGCAGCCTCCTACAATGAGCAGTTCTTC CSVDQLAASYNEQFF
TRBJ2-1 - TRBV6-4 TRBD2 TGTGCCAGCAGTGCCACTAGCGGGACTAGCGGACTCTATGAGCAGTTCTTC CASSATSGTSGLYEQFF
TRBJ2-1 few TRBV20-1 - TGCAGTGCTAGGGACTACAATGAGCAGTTCTTC CSARDYNEQFF
TRBJ2-2 few TRBV20-1 - TGCAGTGCTCCCGGACAGATTGGGCTGTTTTTT CSAPGQIGLFF
TRBJ1-1 - TRBV9 TRBD1 TGTGCCAGCAGCACCTGGGACAGGGGGACTGAAGCTTTCTTT CASSTWDRGTEAFF
TRBJ1-2 many TRBV7-9 - TGTGCCAGCAGCCCAGGACCCTCGGGAGGCTACACCTTC CASSPGPSGGYTF
TRBJ1-5 few TRBV2 - TGTGCCAGCTCTGACAGGAGCAATCAGCCCCAGCATTTT CASSDRSNQPQHF
TRBJ2-7 - TRBV29-1 TRBD2 TGCAGCGTCAGACAGACACTAGCGGGAGAACACGAGCAGTACTTC CSVRQTLAGEHEQYF
TRBJ2-7 - TRBV5-1 TRBD1 TGCGCCAGCAATCCGGGAAGGGGGCCGAACGAGCAGTACTTC CASNPGRGPNEQYF
TRBJ1-5 - TRBV19 - TGTGCCAGTAGTATAGAGGGGCGATATCAGCCCCAGCATTTT CASSIEGRYQPQHF
TRBJ2-1 few TRBV24-1 TRBD2 TGTGCCACCAGTGAATCCGGGACTAGCGGGAGGGCGGCGCAGTTCTTC CATSESGTSGRAAQFF
TRBJ1-6 - TRBV7-9 - TGTGCCAGCAGCCCCGGACTAACAAGGCTTCACTTT CASSPGLTRLHF
TRBJ2-7 many TRBV20-1 TRBD2 TGCAGTGCAAGCATCCGGGGGGTGGACTACGAGCAGTACTTC CSASIRGVDYEQYF
TRBJ1-1 many TRBV5-1 - TGCGCCAGCAGCTTGGGGATAACAGGGCTGAACACTGAAGCTTTCTTT CASSLGITGLNTEAFF
TRBJ1-4 - TRBV9 - TGTGCCAGCAGCGTGGGGACACCTTTTCGGCATAATGAAAAACTGTTTTTT CASSVGTPFRHNEKLFF
TRBJ2-7 many TRBV6-5 TRBD2 TGTGCCAGCAGTCAGGCTAGCGGGGCCTACGAGCAGTACTTC CASSQASGAYEQYF
TRBJ2-2 - TRBV25-1 - TGTGCCAGCAGTGATCTGGACACCGGGGAGCTGTTTTTT CASSDLDTGELFF
TRBJ2-1 - TRBV19 - TGTGCCAGTAGTGGGGATGGGAGGACCTCCTACAATGAGCAGTTCTTC CASSGDGRTSYNEQFF
TRBJ1-4 - TRBV28 - TGTGCCAGCCGCGACCCTAGGGTGGGAGATGAAAAACTGTTTTTT CASRDPRVGDEKLFF
TRBJ1-1 - TRBV7-9 - TGTGCCAGCAGCTCCGGACGTGAAGCTTTCTTT CASSSGREAFF
TRBJ2-5 - TRBV2 TRBD2 TGTGCCAGCAGTGTGGGCGGGGGGTCCCAAGAGACCCAGTACTTC CASSVGGGSQETQYF
TRBJ2-2 - TRBV10-2 TRBD2 TGCGCCAGCAGAGTGACTAGCCTGAACACCGGGGAGCTGTTTTTT CASRVTSLNTGELFF
TRBJ2-1 - TRBV10-3 - TGTGCCATCAGTGAAGAGGGAACCTATGAGCAGTTCTTC CAISEEGTYEQFF
TRBJ1-1 few TRBV6-6 - TGTGCCAGCAGAGTTGGGTCCGGGGGCTCTGAAGCTTTCTTT CASRVGSGGSEAFF
TRBJ2-5 - TRBV9 TRBD1 TGTGCCAGCAGCGTAACCGTTACCGGGACAGGGCTCTCAGAGACCCAGTACTTC CASSVTVTGTGLSETQYF
TRBJ2-3 - TRBV9 - TGTGCCAGCAGCGTACGGGGGATCGGCACAGATACGCAGTATTTT CASSVRGIGTDTQYF
TRBJ2-7 - TRBV5-1 TRBD1 TGCGCCAGCAGCTTGGCCGGGACAGCCTCCTACGAGCAGTACTTC CASSLAGTASYEQYF
TRBJ2-3 few TRBV29-1 - TGCAGCGTTGACCCAAACAGGGTTGGCACAGATACGCAGTATTTT CSVDPNRVGTDTQYF
TRBJ1-1 - TRBV12-3/TRBV12-4 TRBD1 TGTGCCAGCAGTCCGGGACAGGTGAAGACTGAAGCCTTCTTT CASSPGQVKTEAFF
TRBJ2-7 - TRBV9 TRBD2 TGTGCCAGCAGCACTCTAGCGGGAATCTACGAGCAGTACTTC CASSTLAGIYEQYF
TRBJ2-1 - TRBV27 - TGTGCCAGCAGTTTATCGTGGGGGGGCCGTAATGAGCAGTTCTTC CASSLSWGGRNEQFF
TRBJ2-5 - TRBV20-1 TRBD1 TGCAGTGCTCGCTCAGGGGGCGCCGAGGAGACCCAGTACTTC CSARSGGAEETQYF